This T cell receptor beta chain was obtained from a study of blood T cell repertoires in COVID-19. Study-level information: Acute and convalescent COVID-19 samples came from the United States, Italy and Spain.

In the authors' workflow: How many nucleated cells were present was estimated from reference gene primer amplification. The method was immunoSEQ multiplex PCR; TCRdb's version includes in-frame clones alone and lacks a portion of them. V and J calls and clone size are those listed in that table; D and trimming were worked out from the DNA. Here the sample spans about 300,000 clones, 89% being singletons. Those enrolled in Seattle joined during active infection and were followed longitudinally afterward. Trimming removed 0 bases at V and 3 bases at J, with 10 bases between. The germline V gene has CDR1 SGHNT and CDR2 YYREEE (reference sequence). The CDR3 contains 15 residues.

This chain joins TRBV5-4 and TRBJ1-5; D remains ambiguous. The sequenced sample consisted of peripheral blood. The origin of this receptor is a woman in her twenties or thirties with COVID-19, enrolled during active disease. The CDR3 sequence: CASSLADKHNQPQHF. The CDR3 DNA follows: TGTGCCAGCAGCTTGGCCGACAAACACAATCAGCCCCAGCATTTT.